Below, 17 T cell receptor beta chains from the same sample are listed, as sequenced in a study of blood T cells in healthy people across ages. Combining a sample-barcoded 5' primer with a J-beta primer mix, a second PCR ran for about 7 to 12 cycles. TCRdb used MiXCR to reprocess the 5' RACE reads, holding one entry per CDR3 protein. The sample lists 1.4 million or so distinct CDR3 sequences; 35% to 45% were seen once. Sequenced input: blood. These receptors originate from a woman aged 18-30 years in good health.

The chain couples TRBV2 to TRBJ1-2, with 7 nucleotides matching TRBD1. V trimming: 5 bases; J trimming: 4 bases; junction bases outside the gene matches: 7. Germline V gives CDR1 SNHLY, CDR2 FYNNEI. This CDR3 has 14 amino acids. The CDR3 DNA reads TGTGCCAGCAGTCAGTACGAGGGGGCCTATGGCTACACCTTC. This sequence encodes CASSQYEGAYGYTF. Complete variable domain (other parts from reference TRBV2 and TRBJ1-2): EPEVTQTPSHQVTQMGQEVILRCVPISNHLYFYWYRQILGQKVEFLVSFYNNEISEKSEIFDDQFSVERPDGSNFTLKIRSTKLEDSAMYFCASSQYEGAYGYTFGSGTRLTVV.

This clonotype showed up just a few times. The chain is built from TRBV11-2 and TRBJ2-3, with D possibly being TRBD1 (5 bases). The CDR3 is 13 residues long. Per the germline V gene, CDR1 is SGHAT and CDR2 is FQNNGV. Trimming cost V 0 bases and J 8 bases, with 9 bases left between them. The CDR3 reads CASSLDIQGTQYF. CDR3 DNA: TGTGCCAGCAGCTTAGATATTCAGGGTACGCAGTATTTT. Combining the CDR3 with reference TRBV11-2 and TRBJ2-3 gives the whole variable domain EAGVAQSPRYKIIEKRQSVAFWCNPISGHATLYWYQQILGQGPKLLIQFQNNGVVDDSQLPKDRFSAERLKGVDSTLKIQPAKLEDSAVYLCASSLDIQGTQYFGPGTRLTVL.

The rearrangement joins TRBV9 to TRBJ2-5; 7 nucleotides line up with TRBD2. Germline trimming cut 0 bases from V and 1 base from J; bases unmatched to any gene: 6. Germline lookup yields CDR1 SGDLS and CDR2 YYNGEE. CDR3 length: 16 residues. CDR3 sequence (DNA): TGTGCCAGCAGCGTAGTCCCAGCGGGGACCCAAGAGACCCAGTACTTC. Protein sequence: CASSVVPAGTQETQYF.

This clonotype turned up a few times. The rearrangement joins TRBV6-6 to TRBJ1-4; D ambiguous. CDR1 MNHNY and CDR2 SVGAGI come from the germline V gene (reference sequence). The CDR3 totals 16 residues. Trimming shortened V by 6 bases and J by 2 bases, and 16 bases separated the two germline ends. CDR3 residues: CASSTHLGGTNEKLFF. CDR3 DNA sequence: TGTGCCAGCAGCACTCACCTTGGCGGCACTAATGAAAAACTGTTTTTT.

The gene calls are TRBV29-1 and TRBJ2-7; 8 bases are shared with TRBD1. V lost 3 bases, J lost 2 bases, and 3 bases stayed unmatched. The CDR3 has 13 residues. In germline, CDR1 is SQVTM, CDR2 ANQGSEA. The chain's CDR3 is CSVEETGAYEQYF. The DNA for the CDR3 is TGCAGCGTTGAGGAGACAGGGGCCTACGAGCAGTACTTC.

Note on this clonotype: A read error may be the cause here, since a much bigger clone is one base away. The chain links TRBV29-1 to TRBJ1-2, with D unresolved. The CDR3 extends over 16 amino acids. Germline V gives CDR1 SQVTM, CDR2 ANQGSEA. The CDR3 DNA reads TGCATCGTTGAAGATCCGGATAGGTGGCTGGGCTATGGCTACACCTTC. Translating it yields CIVEDPDRWLGYGYTF.

As regards this clonotype: An end of the junction differs from the germline gene, which may be a read error. The rearrangement joins TRBV4-3 to TRBJ1-6, with 7 bases that match TRBD1. The length of the CDR3 is 14 residues. Germline V gives CDR1 LGHNA, CDR2 YSLEER. The CDR3 bases are TGCGCCAGCAGCCGAGGGACAGATAATTCACCCATCCACTTT. Protein: CASSRGTDNSPIHF.

The chain recombines TRBV6-1 with TRBJ1-4, with 7 bases identical to TRBD1. The germline V gene encodes CDR1 MNHNS and CDR2 SASEGT. Germline trimming cut 4 bases from V and 0 bases from J; bases unmatched to any gene: 2. This CDR3 region has 15 residues. CDR3 loop: CASSATGTTNEKLFF. The CDR3 coding sequence is TGTGCCAGCAGTGCGACAGGGACAACTAATGAAAAACTGTTTTTT.

The chain carries TRBV4-2 and TRBJ1-2, with a weak D call TRBD1 (6 bases). Trimming left V 0 bases short and J 3 bases short, with 11 bases between. This CDR3 has 15 residues. The germline V gene encodes CDR1 LGHNA and CDR2 YNFKEQ. Here the CDR3 reads CASSQDIGGDYGYTF. The CDR3 DNA sequence: TGTGCCAGCAGCCAAGACATAGGGGGTGACTATGGCTACACCTTC.

The chain recombines TRBV7-9 with TRBJ2-7; no definite D call. V dropped 1 base and J dropped 7 bases, with 8 bases sitting between them. The CDR3 contains 12 residues. CDR1 and CDR2 from the germline V gene are SEHNR and FQNEAQ (reference sequence). The CDR3 is CASSLGVSEQYF. CDR3 in DNA: TGTGCCAGCAGCTTAGGGGTTTCAGAGCAGTACTTC.

The chain combines TRBV3-1 with TRBJ1-1; D unresolved. Germline-derived CDR1 and CDR2 are LGHDT and YNNKEL (reference sequence). The CDR3 covers 13 residues. Trimming shortened V by 2 bases and J by 2 bases, and 6 bases separated the two germline ends. The CDR3 DNA reads as TGTGCCAGCAGCCAACACCTCAACACTGAAGCTTTCTTT. This codes for CASSQHLNTEAFF.

On this clonotype itself: A single base separates this from a much larger clone, so it may be a read error. V gene TRBV7-2 combines with J gene TRBJ1-4; no clear D. Germline V gene sequence: CDR1 SGHTA, CDR2 FQGNSA. Trimming shortened V by 5 bases and J by 5 bases, and 9 bases separated the two germline ends. The CDR3 runs 13 residues. Written as DNA, the CDR3 is TGTGCCAGCAGCGTTGGGCAGAATGAAAAACTGTTTTTT. It yields the protein CASSVGQNEKLFF.

This rearrangement joins TRBV7-2 to TRBJ2-1, with D maybe TRBD2 (5 bases). The CDR3 runs to 15 residues. Between the trimmed V and J ends, which lost 1 base and 6 bases, there was a span of 13 bases. CDR1 and CDR2 (germline): SGHTA, FQGNSA. CDR3 protein: CASSLVESSGNEQFF. Here the CDR3 DNA reads TGTGCCAGCAGCTTAGTAGAATCAAGCGGCAATGAGCAGTTCTTC.

The CDR3 bases are TGTGCCAGCAGTGAGTCGAATTGGGGGACCCAGTACTTC. This sequence encodes CASSESNWGTQYF. The chain links TRBV2 to TRBJ2-4; D uncertain. The J call is in doubt because the DNA end fits TRBJ2-5 better. Germline V gives CDR1 SNHLY, CDR2 FYNNEI. The CDR3 has 13 residues.

This clonotype was counted only a few times. The genes are TRBV5-4 and TRBJ2-1; TRBD2 agrees at 8 bases. Per germline, CDR1 SGHNT and CDR2 YYREEE (reference sequence). The CDR3 runs to 16 residues. The V gene end was trimmed by 4 bases and the J gene end by 4 bases; junction bases not matched to a gene: 10. Written as DNA, the CDR3 is TGTGCCAGCAGCAAAAACCTAGCGGGCCTTTACAATGAGCAGTTCTTC. It yields the protein CASSKNLAGLYNEQFF.

This clonotype was seen only a few times. V usage is TRBV7-2 and J usage is TRBJ1-2; D possibly corresponds to TRBD1 (5 bases). The CDR3 is 13 residues long. The V end was cut by 4 bases, the J end by 8 bases, with 14 bases between. Germline lookup yields CDR1 SGHTA and CDR2 FQGNSA. The CDR3 loop reads CASSSTAPSGYTF. The CDR3 DNA reads as TGTGCCAGCAGCTCGACAGCGCCCAGCGGCTACACCTTC.

This sequence joins TRBV6-2 or TRBV6-3 and TRBJ2-1, with 10 bases that match TRBD1. The CDR3 sequence is 20 residues long. The germline V gene has CDR1 MNHEY and CDR2 SVGEGT. Trimming took 6 bases from V and 7 from J; bases not matched to a gene: 24. CDR3 sequence reads: CASRRGALTGGNRRLNEQFF. The CDR3 DNA is TGTGCCAGCAGACGAGGGGCTTTGACAGGGGGCAATCGTAGACTAAATGAGCAGTTCTTC.